The 17 T cell receptor beta chains below were found in one sample sequenced in a study of radiotherapy plus CTLA-4 blockade in lung cancer. Generated by immunoSEQ multiplex PCR, the TCRdb table keeps only in-frame clones and is missing some. Among 75,000 to 100,000 clones listed, 88% were seen once. The sample in question was peripheral blood, obtained from a patient treated with radiotherapy plus ipilimumab. Every receptor here comes from a human donor with non-small cell lung cancer that progressed on radiotherapy plus ipilimumab.

V is TRBV5-1 and J is TRBJ2-1, with 14 bases matching TRBD2. Germline loops: CDR1 SGHRS, CDR2 YFSETQ. Trimming removed 1 base from V and 7 bases from J; junction bases left unmatched: 13. The CDR3 spans 19 residues. The chain's CDR3 is CASSLTGTSGSPGVNEQFF. CDR3 coding DNA: TGCGCCAGCAGCTTGACCGGGACTAGCGGGAGCCCCGGGGTGAATGAGCAGTTCTTC.

CDR3 in amino acids: CASSLGVQVWETQYF. In DNA, the CDR3 is TGTGCCAGCAGCTTAGGAGTCCAGGTTTGGGAGACCCAGTACTTC. This rearrangement joins TRBV11-2 to TRBJ2-5, with unresolved D. The length of the CDR3 is 15 residues. Trimming cost V 1 base and J 5 bases, with 14 bases left between them. Germline CDR1 reads SGHAT; CDR2 reads FQNNGV.

J is TRBJ1-5 and V is TRBV19; 8 bases match TRBD1. After removal of 4 bases from V and 5 bases from J, the junction contained 7 bases not matched to a gene. Germline V gives CDR1 LNHDA, CDR2 SQIVND (reference sequence). The CDR3 extends over 15 amino acids. The CDR3 loop is CASSRDRSYYQPQHF. CDR3 coding DNA: TGTGCCAGTAGTAGGGACAGGAGCTATTATCAGCCCCAGCATTTT.

The V and J genes are TRBV25-1 and TRBJ1-2; D call uncertain. The germline V gene has CDR1 MGHDK and CDR2 SYGVNS. The CDR3 consists of 15 residues. With 0 bases removed from V and 2 bases from J, the gap between germline ends came to 10 bases. The CDR3 DNA sequence: TGTGCCAGCAGTGAATATGGATACGGGAACTATGGCTACACCTTC. Encoded protein: CASSEYGYGNYGYTF.

V and J are TRBV6-5 and TRBJ2-5, with D unclear. Germline V lookup: CDR1 MNHEY, CDR2 SVGAGI. V gave up 0 bases and J gave up 2 bases, with 7 bases separating them. This CDR3 region has 14 residues. CDR3 sequence reads: CASSYSRRQETQYF. The CDR3 DNA reads as TGTGCCAGCAGTTACTCGAGGAGACAAGAGACCCAGTACTTC.

This clone was seen a handful of times. The chain combines TRBV10-1 with TRBJ2-3; weak D call: TRBD2 (5 bases). From germline, CDR1 is WNHNN and CDR2 SYGVQD (reference sequence). Trimming stripped 8 bases from V and 4 bases from J, with 13 bases between. The CDR3 runs 13 residues. CDR3 sequence: CASQKRTSDTQYF. The CDR3 DNA reads TGCGCCAGCCAGAAGCGGACCTCAGATACGCAGTATTTT.

This clone appeared once. The chain has TRBV7-2 and TRBJ1-5; D is possibly TRBD1 (5 bases). V lost 2 bases and J 4 bases, leaving 12 bases between the germline ends. This CDR3 has 15 residues. CDR1 SGHTA and CDR2 FQGNSA come from the germline V gene. This chain's CDR3 is CASSLYLTANQPQHF. The CDR3 DNA reads as TGTGCCAGCAGCTTATATCTGACAGCAAATCAGCCCCAGCATTTT.

This clone was detected once. The CDR3 region has the DNA TGCAGCGTTGATGAAGGCCTGAGCTATGGCTACACCTTC. The encoded protein is CSVDEGLSYGYTF. V and J are TRBV29-1 and TRBJ1-2; D is unclear. CDR3 length equals 13 residues. The V gene's germline CDR1 is SQVTM and CDR2 ANQGSEA. Trimming left V 3 bases short and J 4 bases short, with 12 bases between.

The V and J genes are TRBV6-5 and TRBJ2-7, with D unresolved. Trimming took off 5 bases at V and 7 bases at J, with 12 bases between the two ends. The CDR3 length is 12 residues. Germline CDR1 and CDR2: MNHEY and SVGAGI. The CDR3 is CASSVGFGEQYF. The CDR3 DNA sequence: TGTGCCAGCAGTGTGGGGTTTGGGGAGCAGTACTTC.

The chain is built from TRBV19 and TRBJ2-5, with TRBD2 identical over 14 bases. Germline V gene data show CDR1 as LNHDA and CDR2 as SQIVND (reference sequence). V trimming: 4 bases; J trimming: 6 bases; junction bases outside the gene matches: 1. The CDR3 runs to 14 residues. Written as DNA, the CDR3 is TGTGCCAGTAGTAGACTAGCGGGAGGGCAGACCCAGTACTTC. Protein product: CASSRLAGGQTQYF.

This chain uses TRBV29-1 with TRBJ2-3, with D perhaps TRBD2 (6 bases). Germline CDR1 and CDR2: SQVTM and ANQGSEA. This CDR3 contains 12 residues. The V end lost 5 bases, the J end lost 4 bases, and 10 bases lay between the germline ends. This CDR3 is CSVWTGADTQYF. In DNA, the CDR3 is TGCAGCGTTTGGACGGGGGCAGATACGCAGTATTTT.

V and J are TRBV11-3 and TRBJ1-1, with D uncertain. The CDR3 is made up of 15 amino acids. V was trimmed by 1 base and J by 1 base, leaving 10 bases between them. The germline V gene encodes CDR1 SGHNT and CDR2 YENEEA. DNA of the CDR3: TGTGCCAGCAGCTTAGGCGTGGTGTCGAACACTGAAGCTTTCTTT. The encoded protein is CASSLGVVSNTEAFF. Using reference TRBV11-3 and TRBJ1-1 for the parts outside the CDR3, the full variable domain is EAGVVQSPRYKIIEKKQPVAFWCNPISGHNTLYWYLQNLGQGPELLIRYENEEAVDDSQLPKDRFSAERLKGVDSTLKIQPAELGDSAVYLCASSLGVVSNTEAFFGQGTRLTVV.

In regard to this clone: Different DNA sequences within this sample yield the same CDR3. This chain connects TRBV6-1 to TRBJ1-1, with no clear D. CDR3 length equals 14 residues. The V end lost 1 base, the J end lost 4 bases, and 10 bases lay between the germline ends. Per the germline V gene, CDR1 is MNHNS and CDR2 is SASEGT. This CDR3 reads CASSEVGRSTEAFF. The CDR3, as DNA: TGTGCCAGCAGTGAAGTGGGGAGGAGCACTGAAGCTTTCTTT.

CDR3 bases: TGTGCCAGCAGTCCCCTCGGACTACCCCAAGAGACCCAGTACTTC. Its protein product is CASSPLGLPQETQYF. The genes are TRBV2 and TRBJ2-5; tentative D call: TRBD2 (6 bases). CDR1 and CDR2 from the germline V gene are SNHLY and FYNNEI. This CDR3 is 15 amino acids long. V dropped 5 bases and J dropped 1 base, with 14 bases sitting between them.

This chain uses TRBV5-1 with TRBJ1-4; 8 nucleotides agree with TRBD1. After removal of 1 base from V and 3 bases from J, the junction contained 5 bases not matched to a gene. This CDR3 spans 16 amino acids. Germline V CDR1 and CDR2: SGHRS, YFSETQ. DNA for the CDR3: TGCGCCAGCAGCTTGAGGGTGACAGGGGCTAATGAAAAACTGTTTTTT. Amino acid sequence: CASSLRVTGANEKLFF.

This CDR3 reads CASAPGPRIYNEQFF. As DNA, the CDR3 is TGTGCCAGCGCACCCGGACCGCGAATCTACAATGAGCAGTTCTTC. V usage is TRBV7-9 and J usage is TRBJ2-1; no clear D. Germline V CDR1 and CDR2: SEHNR, FQNEAQ (reference sequence). This CDR3 has 15 amino acids. The germline V and J ends were trimmed by 8 bases and 3 bases, with 17 bases remaining between them.

The V and J genes are TRBV7-9 and TRBJ1-4, with D possibly matching TRBD1 (6 bases). Germline CDR1 and CDR2: SEHNR and FQNEAQ (reference sequence). V was trimmed by 7 bases and J by 7 bases, leaving 16 bases between them. The CDR3 length is 14 residues. CDR3 coding DNA: TGTGCCAGCATTCGGGGGGCTCCCGGTGAAAAACTGTTTTTT. This sequence encodes CASIRGAPGEKLFF.